The next 9 T cell receptor beta chains were all read from a single sample in a study of shared clonotypes between healthy human individuals. Naive CD8 populations comprised CD45RO-negative cells positively selected for CCR7, excluding terminally differentiated effector memory CD45RA+ cells. Using immunoSEQ multiplex PCR, the repertoire was profiled, and TCRdb retains in-frame clones only, with some absent. This table holds 2 million to 2.5 million clones, about 93% found once. Material: naive CD8+ T cells from PBMCs. The receptors stem from a man between 18 and 35 years old in good health. Some clones in this sample may be carry-over from other donors' samples.

This chain uses TRBV6-5 with TRBJ1-2; no definite D call. V was shortened by 3 bases and J by 7 bases, with 15 bases between the two germline ends. Per the germline V gene, CDR1 is MNHEY and CDR2 is SVGAGI. The CDR3 has 14 residues. CDR3 nucleotides: TGTGCCAGCAGTTATCCGGGGTCTGTCTCTGGCTACACCTTC. Translated, it gives CASSYPGSVSGYTF.

The chain combines TRBV20-1 with TRBJ1-2; no definite D call. The CDR3 loop spans 8 amino acids. CDR1 and CDR2 from the germline V gene are DFQATT and SNEGSKA (reference sequence). The CDR3 coding sequence is TGCTCGGGAAAAGGCTACACCTTC. Encoded protein: CSGKGYTF.

Points on this clone: Distinct nucleotide sequences in the sample also encode this CDR3. The chain uses TRBV28 and TRBJ2-7; 7 nucleotides align to TRBD1. J gave up 3 bases and V 5 bases, and 1 base lay outside the gene matches. CDR1 and CDR2 from the germline V gene are MDHEN and SYDVKM. The CDR3 is made up of 12 amino acids. In DNA form, the CDR3 reads TGTGCCAGCAGTAGGGACAGCTACGAGCAGTACTTC. This translates into CASSRDSYEQYF.

The CDR3 reads CASSLLLAGVGYEQYF. CDR3 DNA sequence: TGTGCCAGCAGTTTATTACTAGCGGGAGTGGGGTACGAGCAGTACTTC. The chain joins TRBV27 to TRBJ2-7, with 11 bases that match TRBD2. CDR3 length: 16 residues. V lost 1 base to trimming and J lost 4 bases; unmatched junction nucleotides: 6. The germline CDR1 and CDR2 sequences are MNHEY and SMNVEV (reference sequence).

The CDR3, as DNA: TGTGCCAGCAGCTTGGGGACAGGTAAGGGCCAGGATACGCAGTATTTT. This translates into CASSLGTGKGQDTQYF. V gene TRBV5-4 combines with J gene TRBJ2-3, with 7 bases identical to TRBD1. V lost 0 bases, J lost 6 bases, and 10 bases stayed unmatched. This CDR3 spans 16 amino acids. Germline CDR1 SGHNT, CDR2 YYREEE (reference sequence). Together with reference TRBV5-4 and TRBJ2-3, the CDR3 gives the full variable domain: ETGVTQSPTHLIKTRGQQVTLRCSSQSGHNTVSWYQQALGQGPQFIFQYYREEENGRGNFPPRFSGLQFPNYSSELNVNALELDDSALYLCASSLGTGKGQDTQYFGPGTRLTVL.

The chain employs TRBV11-2 and TRBJ2-5; perhaps TRBD2 as D (7 bases). The V and J ends lost 2 bases and 4 bases respectively, with 14 bases between them. This CDR3 region has 15 residues. Germline lookup yields CDR1 SGHAT and CDR2 FQNNGV. The CDR3 loop reads CASSLTRGARETQYF. The CDR3 bases are TGTGCCAGCAGCTTAACTCGGGGGGCGCGAGAGACCCAGTACTTC.

The gene calls are TRBV21-1 and TRBJ2-7; the table's D call of TRBD2 was not tested on the DNA. TRBV21-1 is recorded as a pseudogene. The CDR3 covers 17 residues. This CDR3 is CASSKPGLAPVSYEQYF. CDR3 nucleotides: TGTGCCAGCAGCAAGCCCGGACTAGCGCCTGTCTCCTACGAGCAGTACTTC.

Turning to this clone: Other DNA sequences within the sample encode an identical CDR3. The V and J genes are TRBV12-5 and TRBJ1-5, with a tentative D call TRBD1 (5 bases). The CDR3 extends over 13 amino acids. In germline, CDR1 is LGHNT, CDR2 FRNRAP. The V gene lost 3 bases and the J gene lost 4 bases, with 7 bases spanning the gap. The CDR3 here is CASGFGGNQPQHF. CDR3 sequence (DNA): TGTGCTAGTGGTTTTGGGGGGAATCAGCCCCAGCATTTT. The complete variable domain, with remaining parts taken from reference TRBV12-5 and TRBJ1-5, reads DARVTQTPRHKVTEMGQEVTMRCQPILGHNTVFWYRQTMMQGLELLAYFRNRAPLDDSGMPKDRFSAEMPDATLATLKIQPSEPRDSAVYFCASGFGGNQPQHFGDGTRLSIL.

There are a few counts of this clone. This chain uses TRBV29-1 with TRBJ1-1; D unresolved. CDR1 and CDR2 from the germline V gene are SQVTM and ANQGSEA. The V end lost 4 bases, the J end lost 0 bases, and 12 bases lay between the germline ends. This CDR3 region has 14 residues. The CDR3 reads CSVVQAIMNTEAFF. For the CDR3, the DNA is TGCAGCGTTGTCCAGGCGATAATGAACACTGAAGCTTTCTTT. The variable domain in full, completed from reference TRBV29-1 and TRBJ1-1, reads SAVISQKPSRDICQRGTSLTIQCQVDSQVTMMFWYRQQPGQSLTLIATANQGSEATYESGFVIDKFPISRPNLTFSTLTVSNMSPEDSSIYLCSVVQAIMNTEAFFGQGTRLTVV.